Below, 31 T cell receptor beta chains from the same sample are listed, as sequenced in a study of a mutant IDH1 vaccine in newly diagnosed glioma. Time point noted: week 47, end of study. Doses consisted of 300 ug of mutant IDH1 20-mer peptide each, paired with topical imiquimod. The antigens of these receptors remain unknown. Using immunoSEQ multiplex PCR, the repertoire was profiled, and TCRdb retains in-frame clones only, with some absent. The table includes almost 95,000 clones, around nine tenths detected once. Source: PBMCs, taken from a glioma patient whose treatment included an IDH1 peptide vaccine. The receptors come from a woman in her fifties or sixties with glioma.

The chain couples TRBV10-1 to TRBJ2-3; the D is unclear. This CDR3 comprises 12 residues. Deletions cut 2 bases from V and 9 bases from J, with 9 bases between. The germline CDR1 and CDR2 sequences are WNHNN and SYGVQD (reference sequence). Written as DNA, the CDR3 is TGCGCCAGCAGTGAGGACACCCGGACGCAGTATTTT. Its protein product is CASSEDTRTQYF.

This clone has just one count. The chain uses TRBV7-2 and TRBJ2-5, with D possibly called TRBD1 or TRBD2 (6 bases each). Trimming shortened V by 2 bases and J by 5 bases, and 12 bases separated the two germline ends. Germline V gene sequence: CDR1 SGHTA, CDR2 FQGNSA. The CDR3 covers 14 residues. This CDR3 reads CASSLMGGAETQYF. The CDR3 DNA reads as TGTGCCAGCAGCTTAATGGGGGGCGCGGAGACCCAGTACTTC. The variable domain in full, completed from reference TRBV7-2 and TRBJ2-5, reads GAGVSQSPSNKVTEKGKDVELRCDPISGHTALYWYRQSLGQGLEFLIYFQGNSAPDKSGLPSDRFSAERTGGSVSTLTIQRTQQEDSAVYLCASSLMGGAETQYFGPGTRLLVL.

V gene TRBV28 combines with J gene TRBJ2-7, with TRBD1 matching 8 bases. Germline lookup yields CDR1 MDHEN and CDR2 SYDVKM. V dropped 4 bases and J dropped 8; count of bases not matched to a gene: 4. This CDR3 region has 12 residues. The CDR3 DNA reads TGTGCCAGCAGTTGGGACAGGAGGCAGCAGTACTTC. It translates to CASSWDRRQQYF.

The chain links TRBV11-2 to TRBJ2-5; 8 nucleotides line up with TRBD2. Looked up from germline, CDR1 is SGHAT and CDR2 is FQNNGV. The CDR3 consists of 15 residues. J was trimmed by 0 bases and V by 2 bases; bases with no gene match: 2. The CDR3 region is CASSLLRGDQETQYF. The CDR3 bases are TGTGCCAGCAGCTTACTGCGGGGGGACCAAGAGACCCAGTACTTC.

This sequence joins TRBV9 and TRBJ1-1; 10 bases line up with TRBD1. V shed 3 bases and J 5 bases; nucleotides not matched to a gene: 13. This CDR3 has 17 residues. Germline V gene data show CDR1 as SGDLS and CDR2 as YYNGEE. Here the CDR3 reads CASSALRGQGSGTEAFF. CDR3 bases: TGTGCCAGCAGCGCCCTTAGGGGACAGGGGTCGGGGACTGAAGCTTTCTTT.

This chain links TRBV7-3 with TRBJ2-1, with D possibly being TRBD1 (5 bases). CDR3 length: 17 residues. The germline V gene has CDR1 SGHTA and CDR2 FQGTGA. Trimming removed 1 base from V and 1 base from J, with 14 bases in between. The CDR3 DNA sequence: TGTGCCAGCAGCTTAATACACAGGCTCGGATCCTACAATGAGCAGTTCTTC. Residues: CASSLIHRLGSYNEQFF.

This clone occurred a few times. The chain is built from TRBV19 and TRBJ1-5; D not resolved. The CDR3 has 12 amino acids. Trimming pared 2 bases from V and 7 bases from J, leaving 6 bases between. In germline, CDR1 is LNHDA, CDR2 SQIVND (reference sequence). DNA of the CDR3: TGTGCCAGTAGTATAACGCACCAGCCCCAGCATTTT. Translation: CASSITHQPQHF.

The V gene is TRBV19, the J gene TRBJ1-1, with D perhaps matching TRBD1 (5 bases). Germline assignment: CDR1 LNHDA and CDR2 SQIVND (reference sequence). The ends were cut back, 6 bases at V and 0 bases at J, with 8 bases in the middle. The CDR3 is 13 residues long. CDR3: CASREGMNTEAFF. The CDR3 coding sequence is TGTGCCAGTAGGGAGGGGATGAACACTGAAGCTTTCTTT.

This chain joins TRBV5-1 and TRBJ2-7; 8 bases are shared with TRBD1. CDR1 is SGHRS and CDR2 is YFSETQ in the germline V gene. With 1 base clipped from V and 2 bases from J, the junction kept 8 bases outside the gene matches. The CDR3 is 16 residues long. DNA for the CDR3: TGCGCCAGCAGCTTGTCTCCGCGGACAGGGACCTACGAGCAGTACTTC. Translated, it gives CASSLSPRTGTYEQYF.

This chain uses TRBV7-8 with TRBJ1-6; TRBD1 aligns across 9 bases. This CDR3 spans 18 amino acids. Trimming cost V 5 bases and J 1 base; bases outside gene matches: 9. Germline CDR1 SGHVS, CDR2 FQNEAQ. The CDR3 nucleotides are TGTGCCAGCAGCCCGTGGACAGGGGAAGGGTCCTATAATTCACCCCTCCACTTT. This sequence encodes CASSPWTGEGSYNSPLHF.

This clone occurred once. The CDR3, as DNA: TGTGCCAGCGAACAGGGGCCGCTTAACTACGAGCAGTACTTC. It encodes CASEQGPLNYEQYF. V usage is TRBV28 and J usage is TRBJ2-7; 7 bases are shared with TRBD1. CDR3 size: 14 residues. Trimming removed 8 bases from V and 3 bases from J; junction bases left unmatched: 10. In germline, CDR1 is MDHEN, CDR2 SYDVKM.

The chain joins TRBV5-1 to TRBJ1-2, with D possibly being TRBD1 (5 bases). CDR1 is SGHRS, CDR2 YFSETQ, per germline. The CDR3 covers 14 residues. The V and J ends lost 3 bases and 8 bases respectively, with 17 bases between them. The CDR3 protein is CASSSEPTAGGYTF. The CDR3 DNA sequence: TGCGCCAGCAGCTCCGAGCCGACAGCAGGAGGCTACACCTTC.

The chain employs TRBV7-9 and TRBJ1-1; 7 bases align to TRBD1. CDR3 size: 13 residues. V trimming: 8 bases; J trimming: 4 bases; junction bases outside the gene matches: 7. In germline, CDR1 is SEHNR, CDR2 FQNEAQ (reference sequence). CDR3 protein: CASVDRDGTEAFF. CDR3 DNA sequence: TGTGCCAGCGTCGACAGGGATGGCACTGAAGCTTTCTTT.

The rearrangement uses TRBV13 and TRBJ2-4, with 9 bases lining up with TRBD1. V dropped 3 bases and J dropped 1; count of bases not matched to a gene: 7. CDR1 and CDR2 from the germline V gene are PRHDT and FYEKMQ (reference sequence). There are 17 residues in the CDR3. The CDR3 region is CASSFSTGGFAKNIQYF. The CDR3 DNA sequence: TGTGCCAGCAGCTTCTCGACAGGGGGATTTGCCAAAAACATTCAGTACTTC.

The genes are TRBV5-1 and TRBJ2-1; 8 bases line up with TRBD2. CDR1 and CDR2 (germline): SGHRS, YFSETQ. The length of the CDR3 is 15 residues. The V segment lost 7 bases and the J segment 5 bases; nucleotides outside the gene matches: 11. The CDR3 reads CASRGVLAANNEQFF. The CDR3 coding sequence is TGCGCCAGCCGAGGAGTACTAGCGGCCAACAATGAGCAGTTCTTC.

This rearrangement joins TRBV5-4 to TRBJ1-1; 10 bases agree with TRBD1. In germline, CDR1 is SGHNT, CDR2 YYREEE (reference sequence). Trimming took 2 bases from V and 4 from J; bases not matched to a gene: 5. CDR3 length equals 15 residues. Here the CDR3 reads CASSLGTGAITEAFF. DNA of the CDR3: TGTGCCAGCAGCTTAGGGACAGGGGCAATCACTGAAGCTTTCTTT.

The genes are TRBV6-5 and TRBJ1-2; D ambiguous. The CDR3 runs to 15 residues. Trimming cost V 0 bases and J 3 bases, with 11 bases left between them. Germline V lookup: CDR1 MNHEY, CDR2 SVGAGI. CDR3 DNA: TGTGCCAGCAGTTACTCTTTTGCGGGTGACTATGGCTACACCTTC. Its translation is CASSYSFAGDYGYTF.

The J gene is TRBJ2-3, the V gene TRBV27, with D perhaps TRBD1 or TRBD2 (5 bases each). Trimming took 0 bases from V and 2 from J, leaving 12 bases between them. The V gene's germline CDR1 is MNHEY and CDR2 SMNVEV (reference sequence). The CDR3 length is 16 residues. The CDR3 region is CASSLSRDLLTDTQYF. The CDR3 DNA sequence: TGTGCCAGCAGTTTATCCCGGGACCTACTCACAGATACGCAGTATTTT.

The chain uses TRBV7-9 and TRBJ1-2, with D unclear. The CDR3 length is 13 residues. The V end was cut by 0 bases, the J end by 8 bases, with 10 bases between. The V gene's germline CDR1 is SEHNR and CDR2 FQNEAQ (reference sequence). CDR3 residues: CASSLAPHGGYTF. CDR3 bases: TGTGCCAGCAGCTTAGCCCCACATGGAGGCTACACCTTC.

V is TRBV18 and J is TRBJ1-4; D is unresolved. In germline, CDR1 is KGHSH, CDR2 LQKENI. This CDR3 is built from 18 residues. The V gene lost 3 bases and the J gene lost 1 base, with 18 bases spanning the gap. CDR3 DNA sequence: TGTGCCAGCTCACCCATATCAATCGAGTATGTAACTAATGAAAAACTGTTTTTT. It yields the protein CASSPISIEYVTNEKLFF.

The chain couples TRBV6-5 to TRBJ1-2; the D gene is possibly TRBD1 (6 bases). CDR3 length equals 14 residues. The ends were cut back, 0 bases at V and 7 bases at J, with 12 bases in the middle. The germline V gene encodes CDR1 MNHEY and CDR2 SVGAGI. CDR3 DNA sequence: TGTGCCAGCAGTTACTCCGCAGGGGATGGTGGCTACACCTTC. Its protein is CASSYSAGDGGYTF.

The chain carries TRBV18 and TRBJ1-3, with 9 bases that match TRBD1. CDR3 length: 15 amino acids. The junction had 2 bases not matched to a gene; V was cut back by 3 bases and J by 2 bases. The germline CDR1 and CDR2 sequences are KGHSH and LQKENI. The CDR3 here is CASSPGQGPGNTIYF. The CDR3 DNA follows: TGTGCCAGCTCACCTGGACAGGGGCCTGGAAACACCATATATTTT.

This chain joins TRBV27 and TRBJ2-1; the match to TRBD2 covers 9 bases. Germline CDR1 reads MNHEY; CDR2 reads SMNVEV (reference sequence). Germline trimming cut 6 bases from V and 3 bases from J; bases unmatched to any gene: 6. This CDR3 has 15 residues. The CDR3 region has the DNA TGTGCCAGCAGGGTAGCGGGAGTGTACTACAATGAGCAGTTCTTC. Its translation is CASRVAGVYYNEQFF.

CDR3 loop: CAWTDEMVQETQYF. The CDR3 nucleotides read TGTGCCTGGACGGATGAAATGGTTCAAGAGACCCAGTACTTC. This chain links TRBV30 with TRBJ2-5; the D is unclear. Germline V CDR1 and CDR2: GTSNPN, SVGIG (reference sequence). The CDR3 is made up of 14 amino acids. The V end lost 4 bases, the J end lost 2 bases, and 14 bases lay between the germline ends.

The chain joins TRBV7-9 to TRBJ1-2, with 11 bases lining up with TRBD1. With 4 bases clipped from V and 2 bases from J, the junction kept 3 bases outside the gene matches. This CDR3 contains 15 residues. The germline V gene encodes CDR1 SEHNR and CDR2 FQNEAQ (reference sequence). CDR3: CASSWGTGGNYGYTF. The CDR3 bases are TGTGCCAGCAGCTGGGGGACAGGGGGGAACTATGGCTACACCTTC.

The chain joins TRBV2 to TRBJ1-5; no reliable D call. Looked up from germline, CDR1 is SNHLY and CDR2 is FYNNEI. CDR3 length equals 17 residues. V shed 0 bases and J shed 5 bases, with 17 bases lying between them. The CDR3 bases are TGTGCCAGCAGTGAAGCGCTTGCCGGGGAATGGGATCAGCCCCAGCATTTT. This translates into CASSEALAGEWDQPQHF.

This clone was observed a handful of times. The J gene is TRBJ2-5, the V gene TRBV2, with D possibly being TRBD2 (6 bases). The V end was cut by 6 bases, the J end by 5 bases, with 16 bases between. CDR1 SNHLY and CDR2 FYNNEI come from the germline V gene. The CDR3 length is 14 residues. The CDR3 DNA follows: TGTGCCAGCAGGCCCGGGGTGGGGAGGGAGACCCAGTACTTC. This encodes CASRPGVGRETQYF.

The V gene is TRBV28, the J gene TRBJ1-1; perhaps TRBD1 as D (5 bases). This CDR3 has 14 residues. With 3 bases removed from V and 2 bases from J, the gap between germline ends came to 10 bases. The germline CDR1 and CDR2 sequences are MDHEN and SYDVKM. Here the CDR3 reads CASSFGGRNTEAFF. The CDR3 coding sequence is TGTGCCAGCAGTTTCGGGGGTAGAAACACTGAAGCTTTCTTT.

This clone occurred once. This chain links TRBV12-5 with TRBJ1-2, with D possibly being TRBD1 (5 bases). V was shortened by 3 bases and J by 4 bases, with 9 bases between the two germline ends. CDR3 size: 13 residues. CDR1 is LGHNT and CDR2 is FRNRAP in the germline V gene. The CDR3 DNA is TGTGCTAGTGGTTTACAGGATACCTATGGCTACACCTTC. It is translated as CASGLQDTYGYTF. Filled out from reference TRBV12-5 and TRBJ1-2, the complete variable domain reads DARVTQTPRHKVTEMGQEVTMRCQPILGHNTVFWYRQTMMQGLELLAYFRNRAPLDDSGMPKDRFSAEMPDATLATLKIQPSEPRDSAVYFCASGLQDTYGYTFGSGTRLTVV.

The J gene is TRBJ2-1, the V gene TRBV5-1; 10 nucleotides match TRBD2. The CDR3 length is 13 residues. V lost 4 bases and J lost 12; bases outside the gene matches: 7. Germline assignment: CDR1 SGHRS and CDR2 YFSETQ. CDR3 region: CASSPEREGRQFF. CDR3 bases: TGCGCCAGCAGCCCCGAGCGGGAGGGCCGGCAGTTCTTC.

The chain joins TRBV29-1 to TRBJ2-2; D call uncertain. V shed 4 bases and J shed 5 bases, with 11 bases lying between them. The CDR3 length is 13 residues. The germline CDR1 and CDR2 sequences are SQVTM and ANQGSEA. CDR3 coding DNA: TGCAGCGTTGGTTGGGGAAGGACCGGGGAGCTGTTTTTT. Protein product: CSVGWGRTGELFF.